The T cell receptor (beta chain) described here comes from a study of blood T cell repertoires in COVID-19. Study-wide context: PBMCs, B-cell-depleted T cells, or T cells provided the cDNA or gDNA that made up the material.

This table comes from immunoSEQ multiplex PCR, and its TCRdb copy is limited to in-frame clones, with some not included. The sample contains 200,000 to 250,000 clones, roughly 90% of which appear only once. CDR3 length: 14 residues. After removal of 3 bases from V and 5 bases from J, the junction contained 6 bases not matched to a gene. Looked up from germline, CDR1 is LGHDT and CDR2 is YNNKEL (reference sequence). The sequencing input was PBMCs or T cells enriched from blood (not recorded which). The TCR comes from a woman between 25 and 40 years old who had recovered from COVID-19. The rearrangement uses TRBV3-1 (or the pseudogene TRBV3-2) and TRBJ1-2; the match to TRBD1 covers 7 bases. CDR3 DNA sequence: TGTGCCAGCAGCCAGACCGACAGGGAATATGGCTACACCTTC. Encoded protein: CASSQTDREYGYTF.